This entry is about one T cell receptor beta chain. Its antigen is unknown. The CDR3 covers 13 residues. Looked up from germline, CDR1 is SGHAT and CDR2 is FQNNGV. V was clipped by 6 bases and J by 4 bases; unmatched bases: 6. This sample is part of a study of cytomegalovirus exposure and HLA in healthy donors. Study results and caveats: Accurate predictions that matched the HLA-A and HLA-B alleles of most subjects were reportedly made from TCR beta sequences.

The PCR was carried out with 60 Vbeta primers and 13 Jbeta primers. Sequenced by immunoSEQ multiplex PCR; TCRdb stores in-frame clones only, minus some. This sample carries 150,000 to 200,000 clones, approximately 84% of them seen once, and the ten largest clones take approximately 0.26%. V is TRBV11-2 and J is TRBJ2-7; TRBD1 agrees at 7 bases. The receptor was isolated from a boy aged 10-17 years in good health and CMV-seronegative. The sequenced material came from PBMCs. This CDR3 is CASSPKGAYEQYF. CDR3 sequence (DNA): TGTGCCAGCAGTCCTAAGGGGGCGTACGAGCAGTACTTC.